These 21 T cell receptor beta chains share one sample of origin, sequenced in a study of blood T cell repertoires in COVID-19. Some clones are missing from TCRdb's copy, which holds only in-frame ones; the method was immunoSEQ multiplex PCR. Among approximately 300,000 clones, around 90% were seen once, and the ten largest hold approximately 4.7%. Sequencing input: PBMCs or T cells enriched from blood (not recorded which). All receptors derive from a man aged 55 to 70 who had recovered from COVID-19.

The V call is TRBV21-1, the J call TRBJ1-4. TRBV21-1 is deemed a pseudogene. This CDR3 region has 16 residues. The CDR3 reads CASSIINREEDEKLFF. The CDR3 coding sequence is TGTGCCAGCAGCATCATAAACCGGGAGGAAGATGAAAAACTGTTTTTT.

This chain joins TRBV5-4 and TRBJ2-1; 9 bases map to TRBD2. The CDR3 totals 19 residues. V lost 2 bases to trimming and J lost 4 bases; unmatched junction nucleotides: 16. CDR1 is SGHNT, CDR2 YYREEE, per germline (reference sequence). The chain's CDR3 is CASSFPRWREGRPYNEQFF. The CDR3 DNA is TGTGCCAGCAGCTTCCCGAGGTGGCGGGAGGGCCGACCGTACAATGAGCAGTTCTTC.

This clone was recorded once. The gene calls are TRBV5-8 and TRBJ1-2; D uncertain. The CDR3 length is 14 residues. V lost 1 base and J 8 bases, leaving 15 bases between the germline ends. Looked up from germline, CDR1 is SGHTS and CDR2 is YDEGEE. The CDR3 nucleotides are TGTGCCAGCAGCTTGTCGGGATTTGTCCTGGGCTACACCTTC. Translated: CASSLSGFVLGYTF.

The rearrangement joins TRBV19 to TRBJ2-1, with a weak D call TRBD1 (6 bases). The germline CDR1 and CDR2 sequences are LNHDA and SQIVND (reference sequence). Trimming left V 4 bases short and J 9 bases short, with 13 bases between. CDR3 length: 13 amino acids. In DNA, the CDR3 is TGTGCCAGTAGTACCATACAGGGATCTGAGCAGTTCTTC. Its protein product is CASSTIQGSEQFF.

V usage is TRBV3-1 (or the pseudogene TRBV3-2) and J usage is TRBJ1-3; 10 bases line up with TRBD1. The ends lost 8 bases at V and 4 bases at J; junction bases unmatched: 2. The germline gives CDR1 LGHDT, CDR2 YNNKEL (reference sequence). The CDR3 has 13 amino acids. The CDR3, as DNA: TGTGCCAGCGGGACAGGGGCAGGAAACACCATATATTTT. It encodes CASGTGAGNTIYF.

This clone has only one observation. The chain is built from TRBV10-3 and TRBJ2-7, with 7 positions matching TRBD2. CDR1 is ENHRY, CDR2 SYGVKD, per germline. J gave up 7 bases and V 2 bases, and 2 bases lay outside the gene matches. This CDR3 spans 12 amino acids. Here the CDR3 reads CAISELAEEQYF. As DNA, the CDR3 is TGTGCCATCAGTGAGCTAGCGGAAGAGCAGTACTTC.

V is TRBV10-3 and J is TRBJ2-1, with D possibly being TRBD1 (5 bases). The CDR3 extends over 16 amino acids. Germline V gives CDR1 ENHRY, CDR2 SYGVKD. V dropped 4 bases and J dropped 4 bases, with 17 bases sitting between them. CDR3 nucleotide sequence: TGTGCCATCAGTGGGCAGGGTAAAGATTCTTACAATGAGCAGTTCTTC. It yields the protein CAISGQGKDSYNEQFF.

The rearrangement joins TRBV2 to TRBJ1-5; D is unresolved. V was clipped by 2 bases and J by 4 bases, with 6 bases between them. Germline-derived CDR1 and CDR2 are SNHLY and FYNNEI. This CDR3 is built from 13 residues. The CDR3 nucleotides are TGTGCCAGCAGTGAACAGTTTAATCAGCCCCAGCATTTT. Protein product: CASSEQFNQPQHF.

V is TRBV4-2 and J is TRBJ1-2, with 8 bases identical to TRBD1. This CDR3 contains 17 residues. Unmatched junction bases numbered 7, after V lost 1 base and J lost 0 bases. Germline V gene sequence: CDR1 LGHNA, CDR2 YNFKEQ. CDR3: CASSQVGTGRANYGYTF. In DNA form, the CDR3 reads TGTGCCAGCAGCCAAGTGGGGACAGGTAGGGCTAACTATGGCTACACCTTC.

The chain couples TRBV10-1 to TRBJ2-2; no reliable D call. The CDR3 totals 17 residues. The germline gives CDR1 WNHNN, CDR2 SYGVQD (reference sequence). The V end was cut by 0 bases, the J end by 0 bases, with 11 bases between. CDR3 DNA sequence: TGCGCCAGCAGTGAGTCGAGAGTGCTCGCGAACACCGGGGAGCTGTTTTTT. This translates into CASSESRVLANTGELFF.

This sequence joins TRBV6-5 and TRBJ2-7; D might be TRBD1 (6 bases). V lost 7 bases, J lost 7 bases, and 17 bases lay in between. The CDR3 consists of 13 residues. Germline loops: CDR1 MNHEY, CDR2 SVGAGI. The CDR3: CASTIGTLIEQYF. The CDR3 DNA reads as TGTGCCAGCACAATCGGGACACTAATAGAGCAGTACTTC.

The rearrangement joins TRBV19 to TRBJ2-1; D perhaps matches TRBD2 (6 bases). Trimming shortened V by 4 bases and J by 0 bases, and 10 bases separated the two germline ends. The CDR3 consists of 15 residues. CDR1 and CDR2 (germline): LNHDA, SQIVND (reference sequence). Here the CDR3 reads CASSTPAGSYNEQFF. The DNA of the CDR3 is TGTGCCAGTAGTACCCCAGCGGGCTCCTACAATGAGCAGTTCTTC.

This clone was observed once. The chain joins TRBV7-2 to TRBJ2-5; D gene uncertain. There are 14 residues in the CDR3. CDR1 is SGHTA and CDR2 is FQGNSA in the germline V gene. Trimming removed 0 bases at V and 2 bases at J, with 7 bases between. The CDR3 sequence: CASSLARVQETQYF. The CDR3 DNA follows: TGTGCCAGCAGCTTAGCACGCGTTCAAGAGACCCAGTACTTC.

The chain couples TRBV28 to TRBJ2-7; possibly TRBD2 for D (6 bases). V was trimmed by 6 bases and J by 6 bases, leaving 18 bases between them. Germline loops: CDR1 MDHEN, CDR2 SYDVKM. This CDR3 contains 14 residues. CDR3 bases: TGTGCCAGCAGGCTCGCCAACGTGGGGGGCGAGCAGTACTTC. Its translation is CASRLANVGGEQYF.

Comment on this clone: This CDR3 is also generated by other DNA sequences in the sample. In nucleotides, the CDR3 is TGTGCCAGCAGCGTAGCGGGGGGTTCCTACAATGAGCAGTTCTTC. It yields the protein CASSVAGGSYNEQFF. V is TRBV9 and J is TRBJ2-1; 7 bases map to TRBD2. Germline V gene lookup returns CDR1 SGDLS and CDR2 YYNGEE. This CDR3 region has 15 residues. V was clipped by 0 bases and J by 1 base; unmatched bases: 1. Combining the CDR3 with reference TRBV9 and TRBJ2-1 gives the whole variable domain DSGVTQTPKHLITATGQRVTLRCSPRSGDLSVYWYQQSLDQGLQFLIQYYNGEERAKGNILERFSAQQFPDLHSELNLSSLELGDSALYFCASSVAGGSYNEQFFGPGTRLTVL.

The count of this clone is one. The chain couples TRBV3-1 (or the pseudogene TRBV3-2) to TRBJ2-3; 8 bases are a match to TRBD1. With 4 bases clipped from V and 0 bases from J, the junction kept 6 bases outside the gene matches. Germline V lookup: CDR1 LGHDT, CDR2 YNNKEL (reference sequence). The CDR3 has 16 amino acids. The CDR3 region has the DNA TGTGCCAGCAGCCTGTCCGGACAGGGTAGCACAGATACGCAGTATTTT. It is translated as CASSLSGQGSTDTQYF.

The CDR3 DNA follows: TGTGCCAGCAGCTTGGCCCCAGACTATGGCTACACCTTC. Translation gives CASSLAPDYGYTF. The J gene is TRBJ1-2, the V gene TRBV5-5; D remains unclear. CDR1 SGHKS and CDR2 YYEKEE come from the germline V gene (reference sequence). Trimming stripped 0 bases from V and 3 bases from J, with 6 bases between. The CDR3 runs 13 residues.

The V and J genes are TRBV5-1 and TRBJ2-1; TRBD2 agrees at 7 bases. Germline lookup yields CDR1 SGHRS and CDR2 YFSETQ. With V trimmed by 5 bases and J by 4 bases, 9 bases remained unmatched. This CDR3 is 15 amino acids long. CDR3 region: CASREPGGGYNEQFF. CDR3 coding DNA: TGCGCCAGCAGAGAGCCGGGAGGCGGGTACAATGAGCAGTTCTTC.

The chain recombines TRBV9 with TRBJ1-6, with no clear D. V was shortened by 4 bases and J by 5 bases, with 13 bases between the two germline ends. Germline assignment: CDR1 SGDLS and CDR2 YYNGEE. The length of the CDR3 is 15 residues. CDR3 amino acids: CASSLSDADNSPLHF. The CDR3, as DNA: TGTGCCAGCAGCTTGAGCGACGCGGATAATTCACCCCTCCACTTT. The complete variable domain, with remaining parts taken from reference TRBV9 and TRBJ1-6, reads DSGVTQTPKHLITATGQRVTLRCSPRSGDLSVYWYQQSLDQGLQFLIQYYNGEERAKGNILERFSAQQFPDLHSELNLSSLELGDSALYFCASSLSDADNSPLHFGNGTRLTVT.

The V and J genes are TRBV2 and TRBJ2-7; 9 bases match TRBD2. CDR1 and CDR2 (germline): SNHLY, FYNNEI. The CDR3 runs to 16 residues. V shed 3 bases and J 2 bases; nucleotides not matched to a gene: 8. CDR3 in amino acids: CASSDGTGLAPYEQYF. For the CDR3, the DNA is TGTGCCAGCAGTGATGGGACGGGACTAGCTCCCTACGAGCAGTACTTC.

The chain links TRBV7-2 to TRBJ1-2; unclear D gene. The CDR3 has 13 residues. Germline V gene lookup returns CDR1 SGHTA and CDR2 FQGNSA. V shed 2 bases and J shed 6 bases, with 10 bases lying between them. The CDR3 sequence is CASSLNPGDGYTF. The CDR3 DNA reads TGTGCCAGCAGCTTAAACCCAGGTGATGGCTACACCTTC.